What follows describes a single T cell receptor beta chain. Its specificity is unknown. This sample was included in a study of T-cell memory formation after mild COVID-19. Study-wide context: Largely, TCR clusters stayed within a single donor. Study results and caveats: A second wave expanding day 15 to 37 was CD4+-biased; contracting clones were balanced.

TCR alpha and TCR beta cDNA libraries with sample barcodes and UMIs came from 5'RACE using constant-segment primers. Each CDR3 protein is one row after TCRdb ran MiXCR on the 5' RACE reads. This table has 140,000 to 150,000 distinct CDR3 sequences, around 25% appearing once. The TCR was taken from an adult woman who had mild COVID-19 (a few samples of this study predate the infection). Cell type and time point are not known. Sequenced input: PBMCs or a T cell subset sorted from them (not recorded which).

The CDR3 DNA reads as TGTGCCAGCAGCTTTGTAGTTTCCACTACCTACGAGCAGTACTTC. Translating gives CASSFVVSTTYEQYF. The genes are TRBV11-3 and TRBJ2-7; D remains ambiguous. The ends were cut back, 3 bases at V and 2 bases at J, with 14 bases in the middle. This CDR3 contains 15 residues. The V gene's germline CDR1 is SGHNT and CDR2 YENEEA.